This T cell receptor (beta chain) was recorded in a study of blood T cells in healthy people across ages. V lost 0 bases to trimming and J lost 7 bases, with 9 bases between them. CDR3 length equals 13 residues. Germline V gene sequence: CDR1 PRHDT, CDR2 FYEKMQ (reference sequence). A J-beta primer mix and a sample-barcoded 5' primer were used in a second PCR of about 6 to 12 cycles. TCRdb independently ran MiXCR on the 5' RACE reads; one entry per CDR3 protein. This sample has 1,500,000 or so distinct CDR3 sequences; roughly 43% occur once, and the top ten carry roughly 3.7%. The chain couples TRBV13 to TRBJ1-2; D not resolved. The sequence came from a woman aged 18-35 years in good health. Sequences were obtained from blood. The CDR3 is CASSLGGAVGYTF. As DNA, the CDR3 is TGTGCCAGCAGCTTAGGGGGAGCGGTTGGCTACACCTTC.